Below are 23 T cell receptor beta chains sequenced from a single sample in a study of TIL therapy for anti-PD-1-resistant metastatic lung cancer. Sequencing used immunoSEQ v3. Sequencing used immunoSEQ multiplex PCR; TCRdb keeps in-frame clones, though not all of them. In the table there are 16,000 or so clones, approximately 69% of which are singletons. Stated time point: pre-treatment sample, taken before nivolumab and TIL therapy. Material: blood, obtained at baseline. The receptors shown here come from a person aged 25-79 years with non-small cell lung cancer.

The genes are TRBV5-5 and TRBJ1-1, with D possibly matching TRBD1 (5 bases). Germline values: CDR1 SGHKS, CDR2 YYEKEE (reference sequence). The length of the CDR3 is 14 residues. The V end lost 2 bases, the J end lost 3 bases, and 11 bases lay between the germline ends. The CDR3 nucleotides are TGTGCCAGCAGCTTCGAAGAAGGGGACACTGAAGCTTTCTTT. Its protein product is CASSFEEGDTEAFF.

V is TRBV4-3 and J is TRBJ2-7; D may match TRBD1 or TRBD2 (7 bases each). Germline CDR1 reads LGHNA; CDR2 reads YSLEER. This CDR3 has 15 amino acids. Between the trimmed V and J ends, which lost 0 bases and 5 bases, there was a span of 14 bases. CDR3 DNA: TGCGCCAGCAGCCAAGAGACAGGGAGGGTCCACGAGCAGTACTTC. Its protein is CASSQETGRVHEQYF.

This chain uses TRBV6-8 with TRBJ2-7; 7 bases match TRBD1. The germline V gene encodes CDR1 MNHGY and CDR2 SAAAGT. The CDR3 length is 14 residues. After removal of 5 bases from V and 2 bases from J, the junction contained 6 bases not matched to a gene. Written as DNA, the CDR3 is TGTGCCAGCAGTACCACCGGGACAGCCTACGAGCAGTACTTC. It specifies CASSTTGTAYEQYF.

This chain links TRBV19 with TRBJ1-5; 7 bases agree with TRBD1. Looked up from germline, CDR1 is LNHDA and CDR2 is SQIVND (reference sequence). J lost 0 bases, V lost 9 bases, and 14 bases had no gene match. This CDR3 has 17 amino acids. CDR3 in amino acids: CASLRQGYSYSNQPQHF. In DNA form, the CDR3 reads TGTGCCAGCCTACGACAGGGCTATTCTTATAGCAATCAGCCCCAGCATTTT.

V gene TRBV11-3 combines with J gene TRBJ2-7; 7 bases map to TRBD1. The CDR3 runs to 13 residues. V gave up 5 bases and J gave up 2 bases; unmatched junction bases: 3. CDR1 is SGHNT, CDR2 YENEEA, per germline. CDR3 nucleotide sequence: TGTGCCAGCAGCGGGCAGGGGGCCTACGAGCAGTACTTC. This gives the protein CASSGQGAYEQYF. Variable domain in full (rest from reference TRBV11-3 and TRBJ2-7): EAGVVQSPRYKIIEKKQPVAFWCNPISGHNTLYWYLQNLGQGPELLIRYENEEAVDDSQLPKDRFSAERLKGVDSTLKIQPAELGDSAVYLCASSGQGAYEQYFGPGTRLTVT.

V is TRBV5-1 and J is TRBJ2-3, with TRBD1 matching over 8 bases. Germline loops: CDR1 SGHRS, CDR2 YFSETQ. The CDR3 covers 16 residues. V was pared by 3 bases and J by 4 bases, with 10 bases of the junction left unmatched. Here the CDR3 DNA reads TGCGCCAGCAGCTCCGGACAGGGCGTAGGCCCAGATACGCAGTATTTT. It codes for CASSSGQGVGPDTQYF.

Only a few counts were recorded for this clone. The CDR3 region has the DNA TGTGCCAGCAGTCCGGGACAGGCCGGGCAGCCCCAGCATTTT. It is translated as CASSPGQAGQPQHF. The chain couples TRBV6-6 to TRBJ1-5; 8 bases match TRBD1. J was trimmed by 7 bases and V by 5 bases; bases with no gene match: 7. The CDR3 totals 14 residues. CDR1 and CDR2 (germline): MNHNY, SVGAGI (reference sequence).

In its sample, this clone was seen once. The chain combines TRBV7-2 with TRBJ1-2; a possible D gene is TRBD1 (5 bases). The germline V and J ends were trimmed by 1 base and 3 bases, with 12 bases remaining between them. The CDR3 length is 15 residues. CDR1 is SGHTA and CDR2 is FQGNSA in the germline V gene. For the CDR3, the DNA is TGTGCCAGCAGCTTAGACGGGGGAAGGGACTATGGCTACACCTTC. Encoded protein: CASSLDGGRDYGYTF. Using reference TRBV7-2 and TRBJ1-2 for the parts outside the CDR3, the full variable domain is GAGVSQSPSNKVTEKGKDVELRCDPISGHTALYWYRQSLGQGLEFLIYFQGNSAPDKSGLPSDRFSAERTGGSVSTLTIQRTQQEDSAVYLCASSLDGGRDYGYTFGSGTRLTVV.

This chain uses TRBV7-2 with TRBJ1-3; D remains unclear. The V gene's germline CDR1 is SGHTA and CDR2 FQGNSA. The CDR3 is 16 amino acids. V was trimmed by 1 base and J by 0 bases, leaving 10 bases between them. The CDR3 nucleotides are TGTGCCAGCAGCTTAGGGGGTTCCCTCTCTGGAAACACCATATATTTT. This encodes CASSLGGSLSGNTIYF.

This clone has only one observation. The J gene is TRBJ2-5, the V gene TRBV9, with 11 bases aligning to TRBD1. With the DNA end fitting TRBJ2-7 better, the J assignment may be wrong. This CDR3 comprises 15 residues. Germline-derived CDR1 and CDR2 are SGDLS and YYNGEE. CDR3 sequence (DNA): TGTGCCAGCAGCGCGGGACAGGGGGTGGCCTACGAGCAGTACTTC. It specifies CASSAGQGVAYEQYF.

This clone was picked up a small number of times. The chain combines TRBV19 with TRBJ2-1, with D perhaps TRBD2 (5 bases). This CDR3 contains 14 residues. Germline assignment: CDR1 LNHDA and CDR2 SQIVND (reference sequence). Between the trimmed V and J ends, which lost 7 bases and 8 bases, there was a span of 18 bases. Here the CDR3 DNA reads TGTGCCAGTATCCAAGGGAGAGGGAGCGATGAGCAGTTCTTC. Translation: CASIQGRGSDEQFF.

V gene TRBV13 combines with J gene TRBJ2-1, with D possibly being TRBD2 (6 bases). The germline V gene has CDR1 PRHDT and CDR2 FYEKMQ (reference sequence). The CDR3 sequence is 14 residues long. V lost 4 bases and J lost 5, with 12 bases in between. CDR3 in DNA: TGTGCCAGCAGCTCCCGGGACTTCGACAATGAGCAGTTCTTC. Its protein product is CASSSRDFDNEQFF.

V is TRBV15 and J is TRBJ2-1, with 11 bases fitting TRBD2. J was trimmed by 9 bases and V by 0 bases; bases with no gene match: 4. CDR3 length: 15 residues. Germline loops: CDR1 LNHNV, CDR2 YYDKDF (reference sequence). The CDR3 DNA is TGTGCCACCAGCAGAGATAGCGGGGGGGCCGGTGAGCAGTTCTTC. Translation: CATSRDSGGAGEQFF.

The genes are TRBV5-6 and TRBJ1-2; D gene ambiguous. This CDR3 is 13 amino acids long. Per the germline V gene, CDR1 is SGHDT and CDR2 is YYEEEE. V dropped 0 bases and J dropped 4 bases, with 7 bases sitting between them. CDR3 coding DNA: TGTGCCAGCAGCTTGGTCCAGCTCTATGGCTACACCTTC. It codes for CASSLVQLYGYTF.

The chain carries TRBV28 and TRBJ2-1; perhaps D is TRBD1 or TRBD2 (5 bases each). Germline values: CDR1 MDHEN, CDR2 SYDVKM. This CDR3 region has 15 residues. Trimming removed 4 bases from V and 6 bases from J, with 16 bases in between. CDR3 region: CASSSGPPEGNEQFF. CDR3 nucleotides: TGTGCCAGCAGTTCGGGACCCCCAGAGGGCAATGAGCAGTTCTTC.

The rearrangement uses TRBV25-1 and TRBJ2-7; maybe TRBD1 (6 bases). The V end was cut by 1 base, the J end by 3 bases, with 10 bases between. The CDR3 consists of 14 residues. Germline CDR1 and CDR2: MGHDK and SYGVNS. CDR3 nucleotide sequence: TGTGCCAGCAGTGAATTCGTCAGGGGCTACGAGCAGTACTTC. Translating it yields CASSEFVRGYEQYF.

This clone was counted only a few times. The gene calls are TRBV10-2 and TRBJ1-4, with D possibly matching TRBD1 (5 bases). The CDR3 is 17 residues long. CDR1 is WSHSY, CDR2 SAAADI, per germline. V was pared by 10 bases and J by 8 bases, with 29 bases between. The CDR3 loop reads CANVPGRDTPREEKLFF. CDR3 DNA: TGCGCCAACGTACCGGGACGGGATACACCCCGGGAGGAAAAACTGTTTTTT.

J is TRBJ2-1 and V is TRBV5-1; D perhaps matches TRBD2 (6 bases). The CDR3 has 16 amino acids. V lost 0 bases, J lost 2 bases, and 12 bases lay in between. Germline CDR1 and CDR2: SGHRS and YFSETQ. CDR3 sequence: CASSLDRGSAYNEQFF. The CDR3 DNA sequence: TGCGCCAGCAGCTTGGATCGGGGGTCTGCCTACAATGAGCAGTTCTTC. The full variable domain, with the rest looked up from reference TRBV5-1 and TRBJ2-1, is KAGVTQTPRYLIKTRGQQVTLSCSPISGHRSVSWYQQTPGQGLQFLFEYFSETQRNKGNFPGRFSGRQFSNSRSEMNVSTLELGDSALYLCASSLDRGSAYNEQFFGPGTRLTVL.

The chain employs TRBV11-3 and TRBJ2-5; D not certain. CDR1 is SGHNT, CDR2 YENEEA, per germline. The CDR3 runs 14 residues. V was trimmed by 5 bases and J by 1 base, leaving 11 bases between them. The CDR3 coding sequence is TGTGCCAGCAGCCTACGGGCAGGCCAAGAGACCCAGTACTTC. Protein: CASSLRAGQETQYF.

V and J are TRBV6-5 and TRBJ2-1; tentative D call: TRBD2 (6 bases). The CDR3 extends over 14 amino acids. In germline, CDR1 is MNHEY, CDR2 SVGAGI. The V gene lost 5 bases and the J gene lost 3 bases, with 11 bases spanning the gap. The CDR3 is CASSRGTDYNEQFF. In DNA, the CDR3 is TGTGCCAGCAGTCGCGGGACGGACTACAATGAGCAGTTCTTC.

This chain uses TRBV15 with TRBJ2-3, with D unclear. Germline V gives CDR1 LNHNV, CDR2 YYDKDF (reference sequence). The CDR3 covers 15 residues. Trimming left V 3 bases short and J 2 bases short, with 12 bases between. CDR3 sequence: CATSSLVGYTDTQYF. CDR3 coding DNA: TGTGCCACCAGCAGCTTGGTGGGGTACACAGATACGCAGTATTTT.

The chain combines TRBV10-3 with TRBJ2-3, with D uncertain. The V gene's germline CDR1 is ENHRY and CDR2 SYGVKD. Trimming removed 2 bases from V and 2 bases from J, with 5 bases in between. The CDR3 length is 13 residues. CDR3 amino acids: CAISEPNTDTQYF. DNA for the CDR3: TGTGCCATCAGTGAGCCAAACACAGATACGCAGTATTTT.

In its sample, this clone ranks as medium-sized (0.01 to 0.1%). The chain uses TRBV7-2 and TRBJ1-1; 9 bases fit TRBD1. This CDR3 spans 14 amino acids. After removal of 8 bases from V and 4 bases from J, the junction contained 8 bases not matched to a gene. Looked up from germline, CDR1 is SGHTA and CDR2 is FQGNSA. The CDR3 reads CASSTQGAGTEAFF. The CDR3 nucleotides read TGTGCCAGCTCAACACAGGGGGCGGGCACTGAAGCTTTCTTT.